This T cell receptor (beta chain) was recovered during a study of blood T cell repertoires in COVID-19. Study overall: Whether acute or convalescent, the COVID-19 samples came from the United States, Italy and Spain.

Germline CDR1 reads SGHRS; CDR2 reads YFSETQ. This CDR3 is 16 amino acids long. With 4 bases clipped from V and 4 bases from J, the junction kept 14 bases outside the gene matches. TCRdb's copy holds only in-frame clones and misses some; the assay was immunoSEQ multiplex PCR. The table records 180,000 or so clones, 86% of them present only once. The chain uses TRBV5-1 and TRBJ2-7; 7 bases match TRBD1. The receptor's source is a man between 60 and 75 years old with acute or convalescent COVID-19. The sample consisted of peripheral blood. The CDR3 DNA sequence: TGCGCCAGCAGCCCTCCGGAGAGGGGGCCCCCATACGAGCAGTACTTC. This sequence encodes CASSPPERGPPYEQYF.